Presented here are 21 T cell receptor beta chains from one specimen sequenced in a study of cytomegalovirus exposure and HLA in healthy donors (dated by TCRdb to 2015 to 2018). Libraries were made using the immunoSEQ multiplex PCR assay. The clones in this table, taken by TCRdb from immuneACCESS, are in-frame only. Not every clone is retained; where verified, under half of the shortfall comes from an unresolved V gene, and the cause of the rest is unknown. The sample yields more than 85,000 clones; about 95% were counted once. The ten top clones hold 0.89% of the sample. Sequenced input: PBMCs. These receptors all stem from a young woman in good health and CMV-seronegative.

This clone has a single count. The V call is TRBV19, the J call TRBJ1-3, with 7 bases matching TRBD1. From germline, CDR1 is LNHDA and CDR2 SQIVND (reference sequence). The length of the CDR3 is 14 residues. The V segment lost 4 bases and the J segment 0 bases; nucleotides outside the gene matches: 0. The DNA for the CDR3 is TGTGCCAGTAGTACAGGGGGCTCTGGAAACACCATATATTTT. It yields the protein CASSTGGSGNTIYF.

This clone was counted between two and nine times. This chain joins TRBV10-3 and TRBJ1-1, with D perhaps matching TRBD1 (5 bases). Trimming pared 1 base from V and 1 base from J, leaving 10 bases between. CDR3 length: 15 amino acids. Germline V gene sequence: CDR1 ENHRY, CDR2 SYGVKD. The CDR3 sequence is CAISEFETANTEAFF. The CDR3 DNA sequence: TGTGCCATCAGTGAGTTCGAGACAGCGAACACTGAAGCTTTCTTT.

The V gene is TRBV6-6, the J gene TRBJ2-5, with TRBD2 as a possible D gene (5 bases). The germline CDR1 and CDR2 sequences are MNHNY and SVGAGI (reference sequence). The CDR3 has 12 amino acids. The V end lost 2 bases, the J end lost 4 bases, and 5 bases lay between the germline ends. CDR3 amino acids: CASSYGGETQYF. CDR3 DNA: TGTGCCAGCAGTTACGGAGGAGAGACCCAGTACTTC.

The V and J genes are TRBV6-4 and TRBJ2-7; TRBD1 might be the D (7 bases). The V end was cut by 0 bases, the J end by 0 bases, with 12 bases between. CDR3 length: 16 amino acids. From germline, CDR1 is MRHNA and CDR2 SNTAGT. In DNA form, the CDR3 reads TGTGCCAGCAGTGACTCGATCCAGGGGGGCTCCTACGAGCAGTACTTC. This translates into CASSDSIQGGSYEQYF.

The CDR3 loop reads CASSSRDRDSISTGTQYF. The CDR3 DNA reads as TGTGCCAGCAGTTCCAGGGACAGAGATTCTATAAGCACGGGTACGCAGTATTTT. The chain links TRBV27 to TRBJ2-3; 7 bases are a match to TRBD1. Germline V gene sequence: CDR1 MNHEY, CDR2 SMNVEV (reference sequence). This CDR3 is built from 18 residues. Trimming at V came to 4 bases and at J to 8 bases, leaving 21 bases not matched to a gene.

The chain has TRBV5-1 and TRBJ2-7; possible D gene TRBD1, 5 bases. CDR3 length: 14 amino acids. Germline lookup yields CDR1 SGHRS and CDR2 YFSETQ. Trimming shortened V by 0 bases and J by 3 bases, and 10 bases separated the two germline ends. In nucleotides, the CDR3 is TGCGCCAGCAGCTTGGTACAGGCGAACTACGAGCAGTACTTC. The encoded protein is CASSLVQANYEQYF.

The chain carries TRBV7-3 and TRBJ2-5; 7 nucleotides align to TRBD2. V dropped 2 bases and J dropped 2; count of bases not matched to a gene: 8. Germline loops: CDR1 SGHTA, CDR2 FQGTGA. The CDR3 is 16 amino acids. For the CDR3, the DNA is TGTGCCAGCAGCTTAGGGTTTACGGGGGGACAAGAGACCCAGTACTTC. Protein: CASSLGFTGGQETQYF.

This rearrangement joins TRBV7-9 to TRBJ2-7, with a weak D call TRBD1 (6 bases). There are 13 residues in the CDR3. The V end was cut by 3 bases, the J end by 7 bases, with 13 bases between. Looked up from germline, CDR1 is SEHNR and CDR2 is FQNEAQ (reference sequence). CDR3 in DNA: TGTGCCAGCAGCTTTGGACCAGGGGAAGAGCAGTACTTC. Protein sequence: CASSFGPGEEQYF.

This rearrangement joins TRBV4-1 to TRBJ1-5, with 8 bases identical to TRBD1. After removal of 0 bases from V and 9 bases from J, the junction contained 10 bases not matched to a gene. CDR3 size: 16 residues. The germline V gene encodes CDR1 MGHRA and CDR2 YSYEKL. Here the CDR3 DNA reads TGCGCCAGCAGCCAAGATGTCGGAGGACAGGGACGGCCCCAGCATTTT. Its protein product is CASSQDVGGQGRPQHF.

The genes are TRBV12-5 and TRBJ1-2; the match to TRBD1 covers 8 bases. The germline CDR1 and CDR2 sequences are LGHNT and FRNRAP. V shed 1 base, J shed 1 base, and the junction held 5 bases outside the gene matches. The CDR3 runs 16 residues. CDR3 sequence: CASGLGQGLFNYGYTF. DNA of the CDR3: TGTGCTAGTGGTTTGGGACAGGGGTTATTTAACTATGGCTACACCTTC.

The chain links TRBV19 to TRBJ2-1; D remains ambiguous. Germline V gene lookup returns CDR1 LNHDA and CDR2 SQIVND (reference sequence). This CDR3 is 13 amino acids long. The V gene lost 5 bases and the J gene lost 3 bases, with 8 bases spanning the gap. The CDR3 coding sequence is TGTGCCAGTAGTTGGGCCCGCTACAATGAGCAGTTCTTC. It codes for CASSWARYNEQFF. Variable domain in full (rest from reference TRBV19 and TRBJ2-1): DGGITQSPKYLFRKEGQNVTLSCEQNLNHDAMYWYRQDPGQGLRLIYYSQIVNDFQKGDIAEGYSVSREKKESFPLTVTSAQKNPTAFYLCASSWARYNEQFFGPGTRLTVL.

The chain uses TRBV18 and TRBJ2-1, with D tentatively TRBD1 (7 bases). V was clipped by 2 bases and J by 3 bases, with 17 bases between them. This CDR3 has 17 amino acids. Germline V gene sequence: CDR1 KGHSH, CDR2 LQKENI. The CDR3 sequence: CASSPGIRGTRYNEQFF. DNA for the CDR3: TGTGCCAGCTCACCAGGCATCAGGGGGACTCGCTACAATGAGCAGTTCTTC.

V usage is TRBV9 and J usage is TRBJ2-3; TRBD2 aligns across 9 bases. Germline V gene sequence: CDR1 SGDLS, CDR2 YYNGEE. This CDR3 contains 14 residues. V lost 7 bases to trimming and J lost 2 bases; unmatched junction nucleotides: 5. Here the CDR3 DNA reads TGTGCCAGCGGAGGCGGGGGGGCCACAGATACGCAGTATTTT. Its translation: CASGGGGATDTQYF. The full variable domain, with the rest looked up from reference TRBV9 and TRBJ2-3, is DSGVTQTPKHLITATGQRVTLRCSPRSGDLSVYWYQQSLDQGLQFLIQYYNGEERAKGNILERFSAQQFPDLHSELNLSSLELGDSALYFCASGGGGATDTQYFGPGTRLTVL.

The V call is TRBV7-2, the J call TRBJ2-1, with TRBD2 matching over 9 bases. The germline V gene has CDR1 SGHTA and CDR2 FQGNSA. V was pared by 1 base and J by 7 bases, with 5 bases of the junction left unmatched. This CDR3 comprises 15 residues. The CDR3 region is CASSLGRGGWNEQFF. The CDR3, as DNA: TGTGCCAGCAGCTTAGGGCGGGGGGGCTGGAATGAGCAGTTCTTC. The variable domain in full, with the rest retrieved from reference TRBV7-2 and TRBJ2-1, is GAGVSQSPSNKVTEKGKDVELRCDPISGHTALYWYRQSLGQGLEFLIYFQGNSAPDKSGLPSDRFSAERTGGSVSTLTIQRTQQEDSAVYLCASSLGRGGWNEQFFGPGTRLTVL.

The chain recombines TRBV5-6 with TRBJ2-3; 7 bases are a match to TRBD1. This CDR3 spans 16 amino acids. V shed 2 bases, J shed 2 bases, and the junction held 8 bases outside the gene matches. Germline V gene data show CDR1 as SGHDT and CDR2 as YYEEEE. The CDR3 spells CASSFLGGLLTDTQYF. In DNA, the CDR3 is TGTGCCAGCAGCTTCCTAGGGGGCCTTCTCACAGATACGCAGTATTTT.

The gene calls are TRBV19 and TRBJ2-7; TRBD2 matches 8 bases. The junction had 16 bases not matched to a gene; V was cut back by 7 bases and J by 2 bases. From germline, CDR1 is LNHDA and CDR2 SQIVND (reference sequence). This CDR3 is built from 17 residues. The CDR3 bases are TGTGCCAGTACCCCCGGCGTGTTCGGGGGGGAGACCTACGAGCAGTACTTC. This codes for CASTPGVFGGETYEQYF.

The chain has TRBV6-1 and TRBJ1-1; TRBD1 aligns across 8 bases. This CDR3 comprises 15 residues. Germline V lookup: CDR1 MNHNS, CDR2 SASEGT. Trimming cost V 1 base and J 5 bases; bases outside gene matches: 6. The CDR3 reads CASSEGQGRSTEAFF. In DNA form, the CDR3 reads TGTGCCAGCAGTGAAGGACAGGGGAGATCTACTGAAGCTTTCTTT.

The CDR3 spells CASSLWTEYNEQFF. Written as DNA, the CDR3 is TGTGCCAGCAGTTTATGGACAGAGTACAATGAGCAGTTCTTC. The chain combines TRBV6-5 with TRBJ2-1, with a tentative D call TRBD1 (6 bases). The germline V and J ends were trimmed by 4 bases and 4 bases, with 11 bases remaining between them. The V gene's germline CDR1 is MNHEY and CDR2 SVGAGI. The CDR3 has 14 residues.

The gene calls are TRBV18 and TRBJ1-5, with a weak D call TRBD1 (5 bases). The germline gives CDR1 KGHSH, CDR2 LQKENI. The CDR3 covers 16 residues. Trimming removed 3 bases from V and 0 bases from J, with 12 bases in between. The CDR3 loop is CASSPTDTYSNQPQHF. In DNA form, the CDR3 reads TGTGCCAGCTCACCTACGGACACATATAGCAATCAGCCCCAGCATTTT.

The J gene is TRBJ1-3, the V gene TRBV7-6; 7 nucleotides match TRBD1. This CDR3 is 14 amino acids long. V dropped 6 bases and J dropped 3; count of bases not matched to a gene: 5. Germline V CDR1 and CDR2: SGHVS, FNYEAQ. The CDR3 loop is CASRPDRVGNTIYF. The CDR3 region has the DNA TGTGCCAGCAGACCTGACAGGGTTGGAAACACCATATATTTT.

This clone has more than one count but fewer than ten. V is TRBV9 and J is TRBJ1-1; 9 nucleotides align to TRBD1. CDR1 and CDR2 (germline): SGDLS, YYNGEE. V shed 3 bases, J shed 7 bases, and the junction held 10 bases outside the gene matches. The CDR3 runs 15 residues. DNA for the CDR3: TGTGCCAGCAGCGCGGGAGGACAGGGGAGGGTTGAAGCTTTCTTT. Translation: CASSAGGQGRVEAFF.